The entry below describes one TCR beta chain. Assay: immunoSEQ multiplex PCR; the TCRdb copy retains only in-frame clones and omits some. Of over 2 million clones listed, roughly 94% are singletons. The sample belongs to a study of shared clonotypes between healthy human individuals. Per the germline V gene, CDR1 is MDHEN and CDR2 is SYDVKM. Trimming took 8 bases from V and 0 from J, leaving 5 bases between them. The CDR3 is made up of 12 amino acids. All donors were Caucasian adults living in Nashville, Tennessee. Sequencing was performed on naive CD4+ T cells sorted from blood. Subset meaning: CD45RA+ positively selected. The chain joins TRBV28 to TRBJ1-3; no firm D call. The sequence was collected from a man aged 18 to 35 in good health. The DNA of the CDR3 is TGTGCCAGCGGAAGCTCTGGAAACACCATATATTTT. Its translation is CASGSSGNTIYF. The full variable domain, completed using reference TRBV28 and TRBJ1-3, is DVKVTQSSRYLVKRTGEKVFLECVQDMDHENMFWYRQDPGLGLRLIYFSYDVKMKEKGDIPEGYSVSREKKERFSLILESASTNQTSMYLCASGSSGNTIYFGEGSWLTVV.